A selection of T cell receptor beta chains follows, all from one sample in a study of blood T cell repertoires in COVID-19. Generated by immunoSEQ multiplex PCR, the TCRdb table keeps only in-frame clones and is missing some. Of about 200,000 clones listed, more than 70% were seen once; the top ten hold about 4.2%. The sample was peripheral blood. These receptor sequences come from a human donor in a cohort sampled during active COVID-19. The CDR3 runs from the conserved cysteine through the conserved F or W. The D gene is left open where the match is weak.

TRBD1,TRBV29-1,TRBJ1-2,CSVEGQGIPTGYTF
TRBD2,TRBV20-1,TRBJ2-1,CRGDSGDEQFF
TRBD1,TRBV5-4,TRBJ2-5,CASGEKARGHQETQYF
TRBD1,TRBV7-2,TRBJ2-5,CASSLAPPTGGAGLETQYF
TRBD2,TRBV3-1/TRBV3-2,TRBJ2-3,CASSQGLAGSTDTQYF
NA,TRBV11-2,TRBJ2-7,CASSSQGIYEQYF
TRBD2,TRBV4-1,TRBJ2-1,CASSQGPGLVYNEQFF
NA,TRBV7-9,TRBJ1-3,CASSPLGGAGNTIYF
TRBD1,TRBV5-1,TRBJ2-2,CASSLFTGGTGELFF
NA,TRBV2,TRBJ1-1,CASSAGHLTEAFF
NA,TRBV7-2,TRBJ1-2,CASSQTANNYGYTF
TRBD2,TRBV4-1,TRBJ2-3,CASSQIGLAGTDTQYF
TRBD1,TRBV6-8,TRBJ2-7,CASSIPGTGGEQYF
NA,TRBV5-1,TRBJ1-3,CASSLAQESSGNTIYF
NA,TRBV18,TRBJ1-1,CASSPKQVNTEAFF
NA,TRBV13,TRBJ1-6,CASSRLTTAYNSPLHF
NA,TRBV5-1,TRBJ2-1,CASSLQLPRSNEQFF